The T cell receptor beta chain described here comes from a study of blood T cell repertoires in COVID-19 (dated by TCRdb to 2018 to 2020). For the wider study: Collaborator samples came from the United States, Italy and Spain and covered acute and convalescent phases of COVID-19. The prospective study material was composed of cDNA or gDNA derived from T cells, B-cell-depleted T cells, or PBMCs. The repertoires were released in a freely available public database intended as a resource for research on the immune response to SARS-CoV-2. Subjects who had been exposed to COVID-19, were actively infected with it, or had recovered from it provided the deeply sampled blood TCRbeta repertoires that made up the dataset. Nearly every sample came with metadata listing a de-identified subject ID, COVID-19 status, age in years and sex. The samples were drawn from two sources: the first 160 participants of the ongoing ImmuneRACE study, and 1,200 or so subjects contributed by 6 global collaborators. HLA class I and class II types, where available, came from metadata supplied by the sample provider rather than from assay-based typing.

Findings and caveats that apply to the study as a whole: The quantity of clinical and demographic metadata differed by source and by participant and was supplied without curation.

Collaborating institutions collected whole blood in K2EDTA tubes following their own protocols. For TCRbeta analysis, collaborators shipped samples as frozen whole blood, isolated PBMCs, or DNA extracted from either of those sample types. Comments on this clone: This receptor's antigen is unknown. Per-base quality was not reported, and no clone a single base away is much larger than it.

The immunoSEQ Assay, a bias-controlled multiplex PCR, was used to amplify TCRbeta CDR3 regions from genomic DNA. For the original study's pipeline: Within the assay, amplification of reference gene primers was used to estimate how many nucleated cells each sample contained. Sequence reads were collapsed and filtered to measure the absolute abundance of every unique TCRbeta CDR3 rearrangement. For each sample, productive Simpson clonality was calculated as the square root of Simpson's diversity index across productive rearrangements. TCRdb retrieved this table from immuneACCESS and kept in-frame rearrangements only. Not all clones are present; in checked studies, unresolved V genes account for under half, and no reason is known for the remainder. The DNA was the basis for D and trimming; V, J and clone size are from that table. In all, the sample holds 150,000 to 200,000 clones, and roughly 86% of those were seen once. Roughly 2.6% of the sample comes from the top ten.

Cut back by 6 bases and 2 bases, the V and J ends lie 19 bases apart. The CDR3 holds 16 amino acids from the cysteine to the phenylalanine. Solely the CDR3 DNA is kept, with 48 bases framed from the first base. The germline V gene provides CDR1 SNHLY and CDR2 FYNNEI. Recombination connected TRBV2 to TRBJ1-1; a tentative D match to TRBD1 spans 5 bases. This sequence originates from a man aged 35-49 years with active or convalescent COVID-19. What was sequenced was peripheral blood. The DNA sequence follows: TGTGCCAGCAGCGTTAATCGGGGGGGGATTAACACTGAAGCTTTCTTT. It is translated as CASSVNRGGINTEAFF.